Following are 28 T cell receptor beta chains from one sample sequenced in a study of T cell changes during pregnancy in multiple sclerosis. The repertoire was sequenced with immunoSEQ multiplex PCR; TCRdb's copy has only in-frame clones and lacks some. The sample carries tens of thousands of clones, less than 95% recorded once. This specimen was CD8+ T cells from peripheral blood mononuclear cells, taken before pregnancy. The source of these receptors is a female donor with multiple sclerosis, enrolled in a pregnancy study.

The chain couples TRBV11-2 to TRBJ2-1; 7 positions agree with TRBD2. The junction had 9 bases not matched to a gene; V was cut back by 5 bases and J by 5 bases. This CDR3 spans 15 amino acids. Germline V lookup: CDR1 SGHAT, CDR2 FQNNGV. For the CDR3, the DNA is TGTGCCAGCAGCCAACACGGTACTAGCGACAATGAGCAGTTCTTC. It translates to CASSQHGTSDNEQFF.

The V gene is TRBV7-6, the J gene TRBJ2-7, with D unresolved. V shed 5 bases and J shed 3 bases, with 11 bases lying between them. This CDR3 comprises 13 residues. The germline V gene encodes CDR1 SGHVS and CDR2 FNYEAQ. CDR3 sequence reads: CASSATLSYEQYF. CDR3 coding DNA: TGTGCCAGCAGCGCAACATTAAGCTACGAGCAGTACTTC.

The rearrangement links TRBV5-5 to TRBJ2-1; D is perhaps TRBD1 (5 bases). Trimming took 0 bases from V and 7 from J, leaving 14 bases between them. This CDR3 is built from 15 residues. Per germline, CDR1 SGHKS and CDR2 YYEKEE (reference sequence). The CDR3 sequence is CASSLGQTAGNEQFF. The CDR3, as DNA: TGTGCCAGCAGCTTGGGACAGACCGCCGGAAATGAGCAGTTCTTC.

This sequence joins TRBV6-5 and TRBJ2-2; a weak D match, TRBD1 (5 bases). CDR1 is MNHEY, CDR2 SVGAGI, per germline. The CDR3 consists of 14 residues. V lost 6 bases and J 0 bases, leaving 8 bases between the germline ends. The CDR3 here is CASRTGSNTGELFF. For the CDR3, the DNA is TGTGCCAGCAGAACAGGATCGAACACCGGGGAGCTGTTTTTT.

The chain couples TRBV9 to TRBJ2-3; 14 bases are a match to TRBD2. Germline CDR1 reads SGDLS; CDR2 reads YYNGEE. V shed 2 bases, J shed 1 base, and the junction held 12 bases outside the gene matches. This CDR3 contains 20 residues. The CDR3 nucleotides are TGTGCCAGCAGCGTCAAGAGTGGGACTAGCGGGGGCCGAGGCACAGATACGCAGTATTTT. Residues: CASSVKSGTSGGRGTDTQYF. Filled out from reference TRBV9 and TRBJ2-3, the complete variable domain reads DSGVTQTPKHLITATGQRVTLRCSPRSGDLSVYWYQQSLDQGLQFLIQYYNGEERAKGNILERFSAQQFPDLHSELNLSSLELGDSALYFCASSVKSGTSGGRGTDTQYFGPGTRLTVL.

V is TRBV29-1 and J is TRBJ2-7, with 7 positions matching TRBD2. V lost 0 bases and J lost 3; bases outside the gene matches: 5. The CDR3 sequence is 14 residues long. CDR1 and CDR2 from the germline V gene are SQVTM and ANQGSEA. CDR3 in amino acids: CSVEDRSGGYEQYF. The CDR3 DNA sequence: TGCAGCGTTGAAGATCGGTCGGGGGGCTACGAGCAGTACTTC.

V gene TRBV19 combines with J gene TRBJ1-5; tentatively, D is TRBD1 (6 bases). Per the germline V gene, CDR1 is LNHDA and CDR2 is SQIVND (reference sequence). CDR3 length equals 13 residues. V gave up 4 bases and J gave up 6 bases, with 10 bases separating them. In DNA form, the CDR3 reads TGTGCCAGTAGTAGAACAGGGATTCAGCCCCAGCATTTT. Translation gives CASSRTGIQPQHF.

For the CDR3, the DNA is TGTGAAACCGGGGGGGTCGGCGCTGAAGCTTTCTTT. This translates into CETGGVGAEAFF. The chain has TRBV6-1 and TRBJ1-1; tentative D call: TRBD1 (5 bases). Germline-derived CDR1 and CDR2 are MNHNS and SASEGT. CDR3 length: 12 residues.

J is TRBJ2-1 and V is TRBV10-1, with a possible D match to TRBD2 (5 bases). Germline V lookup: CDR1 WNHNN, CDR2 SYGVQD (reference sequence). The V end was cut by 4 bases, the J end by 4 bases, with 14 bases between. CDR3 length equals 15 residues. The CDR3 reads CASSVRDPEYNEQFF. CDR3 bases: TGCGCCAGCAGTGTGAGGGATCCGGAATACAATGAGCAGTTCTTC.

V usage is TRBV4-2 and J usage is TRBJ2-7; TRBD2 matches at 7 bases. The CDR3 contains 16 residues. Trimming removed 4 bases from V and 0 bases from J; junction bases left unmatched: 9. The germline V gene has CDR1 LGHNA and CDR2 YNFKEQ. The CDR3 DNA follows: TGTGCCAGCAGCCCGGGTGGCGGGAGCCCCTCCTACGAGCAGTACTTC. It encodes CASSPGGGSPSYEQYF.

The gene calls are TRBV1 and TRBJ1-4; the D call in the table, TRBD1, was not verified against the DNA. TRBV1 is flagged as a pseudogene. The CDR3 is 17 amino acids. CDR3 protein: CTSSQDWPGDLNEKLFF. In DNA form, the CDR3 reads TGCACCAGCAGCCAAGACTGGCCAGGGGACCTTAATGAAAAACTGTTTTTT.

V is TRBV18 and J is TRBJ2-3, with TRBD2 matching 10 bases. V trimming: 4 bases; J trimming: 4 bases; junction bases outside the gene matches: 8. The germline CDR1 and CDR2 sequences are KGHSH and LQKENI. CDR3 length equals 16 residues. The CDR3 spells CASSLPGLALADTQYF. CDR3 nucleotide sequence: TGTGCCAGCTCACTGCCGGGACTAGCGTTGGCAGATACGCAGTATTTT.

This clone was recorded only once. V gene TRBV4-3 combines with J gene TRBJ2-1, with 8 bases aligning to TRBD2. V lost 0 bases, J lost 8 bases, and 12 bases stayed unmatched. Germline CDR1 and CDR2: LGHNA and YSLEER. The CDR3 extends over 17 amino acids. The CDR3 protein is CASSQDLGLGFNYEQFF. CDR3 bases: TGCGCCAGCAGCCAAGATTTGGGACTAGGGTTTAACTATGAGCAGTTCTTC.

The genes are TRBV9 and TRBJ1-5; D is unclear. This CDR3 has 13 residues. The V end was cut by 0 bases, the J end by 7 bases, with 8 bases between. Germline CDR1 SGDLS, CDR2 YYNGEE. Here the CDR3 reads CASSVASGQPQHF. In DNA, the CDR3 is TGTGCCAGCAGCGTAGCTAGTGGGCAGCCCCAGCATTTT.

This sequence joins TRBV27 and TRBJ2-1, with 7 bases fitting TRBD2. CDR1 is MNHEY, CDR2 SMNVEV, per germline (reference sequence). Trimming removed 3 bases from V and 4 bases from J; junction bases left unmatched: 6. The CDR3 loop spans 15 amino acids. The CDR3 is CASSFGGGGYNEQFF. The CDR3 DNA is TGTGCCAGCAGTTTCGGTGGCGGGGGTTACAATGAGCAGTTCTTC.

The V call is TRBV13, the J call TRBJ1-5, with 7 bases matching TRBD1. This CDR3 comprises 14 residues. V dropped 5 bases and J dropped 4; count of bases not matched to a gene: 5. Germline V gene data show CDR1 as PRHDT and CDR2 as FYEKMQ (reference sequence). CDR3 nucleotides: TGTGCCAGCAGCCAGCGGACAGGAAATCAGCCCCAGCATTTT. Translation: CASSQRTGNQPQHF.

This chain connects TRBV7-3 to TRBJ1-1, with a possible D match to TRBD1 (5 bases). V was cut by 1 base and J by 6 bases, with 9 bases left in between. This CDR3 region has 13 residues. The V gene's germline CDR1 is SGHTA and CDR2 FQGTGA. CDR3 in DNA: TGTGCCAGCAGCTTAATTAAGGGGCCTGAAGCTTTCTTT. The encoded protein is CASSLIKGPEAFF.

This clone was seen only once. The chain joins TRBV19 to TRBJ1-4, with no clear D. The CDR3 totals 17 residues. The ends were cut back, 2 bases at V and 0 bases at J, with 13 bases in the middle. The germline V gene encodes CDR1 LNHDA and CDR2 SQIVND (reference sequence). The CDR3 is CASSIFRSLATNEKLFF. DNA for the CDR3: TGTGCCAGTAGTATATTCAGATCCCTTGCAACTAATGAAAAACTGTTTTTT.

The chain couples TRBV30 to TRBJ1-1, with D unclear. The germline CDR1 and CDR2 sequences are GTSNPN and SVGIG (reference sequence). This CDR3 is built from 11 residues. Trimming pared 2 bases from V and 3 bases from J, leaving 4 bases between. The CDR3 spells CAWSIDTEAFF. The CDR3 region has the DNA TGTGCCTGGAGTATCGACACTGAAGCTTTCTTT.

CDR3 DNA: TGTGCCAGCAGTTATGGAGAGGGGACTTACGAGCAGTACTTC. Translation: CASSYGEGTYEQYF. V gene TRBV6-5 combines with J gene TRBJ2-7, with a weak D call TRBD2 (6 bases). Deletions cut 3 bases from V and 4 bases from J, with 13 bases between. Germline V gene data show CDR1 as MNHEY and CDR2 as SVGAGI. The CDR3 is 14 amino acids.

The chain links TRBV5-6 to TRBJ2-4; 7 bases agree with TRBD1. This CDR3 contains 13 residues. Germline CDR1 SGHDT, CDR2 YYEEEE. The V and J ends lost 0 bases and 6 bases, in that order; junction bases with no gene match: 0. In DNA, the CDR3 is TGTGCCAGCAGCTTGGGACAGGGAAACATTCAGTACTTC. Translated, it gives CASSLGQGNIQYF.

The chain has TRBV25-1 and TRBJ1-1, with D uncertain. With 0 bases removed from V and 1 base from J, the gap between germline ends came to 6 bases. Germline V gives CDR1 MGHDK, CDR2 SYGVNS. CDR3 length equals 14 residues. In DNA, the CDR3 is TGTGCCAGCAGTGAATATAGACAGAACACTGAAGCTTTCTTT. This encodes CASSEYRQNTEAFF.

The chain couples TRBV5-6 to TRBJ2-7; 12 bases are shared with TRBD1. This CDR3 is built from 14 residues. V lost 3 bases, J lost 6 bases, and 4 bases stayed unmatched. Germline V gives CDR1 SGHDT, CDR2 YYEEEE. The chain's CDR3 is CASSWGTGGTEQYF. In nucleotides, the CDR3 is TGTGCCAGCAGCTGGGGGACAGGGGGCACCGAGCAGTACTTC.

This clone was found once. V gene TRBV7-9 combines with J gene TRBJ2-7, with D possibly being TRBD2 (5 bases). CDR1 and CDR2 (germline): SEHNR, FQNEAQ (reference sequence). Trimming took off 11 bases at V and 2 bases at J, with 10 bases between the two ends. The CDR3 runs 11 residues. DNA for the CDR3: TGTGCCTCCCGGGGAACCTACGAGCAGTACTTC. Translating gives CASRGTYEQYF.

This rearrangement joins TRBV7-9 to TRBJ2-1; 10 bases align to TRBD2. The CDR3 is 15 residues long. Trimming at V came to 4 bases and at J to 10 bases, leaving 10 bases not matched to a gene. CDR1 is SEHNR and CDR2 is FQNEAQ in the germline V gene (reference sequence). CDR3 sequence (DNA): TGTGCCAGCAGCTATAGCGGGGGGCTGATGGGGGAGCAGTTCTTC. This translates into CASSYSGGLMGEQFF.

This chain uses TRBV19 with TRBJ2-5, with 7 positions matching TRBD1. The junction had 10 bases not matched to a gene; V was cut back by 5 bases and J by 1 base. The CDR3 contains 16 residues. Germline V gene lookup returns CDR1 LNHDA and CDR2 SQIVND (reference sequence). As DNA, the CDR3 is TGTGCCAGTAGTGCAACCCCGGGACAGAGCCAAGAGACCCAGTACTTC. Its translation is CASSATPGQSQETQYF.

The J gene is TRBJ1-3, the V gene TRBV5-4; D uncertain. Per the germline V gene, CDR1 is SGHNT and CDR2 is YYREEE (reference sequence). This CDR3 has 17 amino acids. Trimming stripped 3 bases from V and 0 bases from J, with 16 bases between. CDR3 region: CASSYEYKTSSGNTIYF. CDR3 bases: TGTGCCAGCAGCTACGAATACAAGACAAGCTCTGGAAACACCATATATTTT. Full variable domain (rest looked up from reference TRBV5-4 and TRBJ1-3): ETGVTQSPTHLIKTRGQQVTLRCSSQSGHNTVSWYQQALGQGPQFIFQYYREEENGRGNFPPRFSGLQFPNYSSELNVNALELDDSALYLCASSYEYKTSSGNTIYFGEGSWLTVV.

The CDR3 is CASSDPTGPLAKNIQYF. The CDR3 coding sequence is TGTGCCAGCAGTGACCCGACAGGACCTCTAGCCAAAAACATTCAGTACTTC. This rearrangement joins TRBV6-4 to TRBJ2-4; a possible D gene is TRBD1 (6 bases). This CDR3 is 17 amino acids long. Germline V gene sequence: CDR1 MRHNA, CDR2 SNTAGT. V lost 2 bases and J 0 bases, leaving 14 bases between the germline ends.